This T cell receptor (beta chain) stems from a study of shared clonotypes between healthy human individuals. At the level of the study: CD4 naive cells filled three plates per donor, CD4 memory three, CD8 naive two and CD8 memory one.

Naive CD8 cells lacked CD45RO, underwent positive selection for CCR7 and left out terminally differentiated effector memory CD45RA+ cells. Repertoires were generated with immunoSEQ multiplex PCR, while TCRdb's copy carries only in-frame clones and drops some. The sample holds hundreds of thousands of clones, under 95% seen once. The CDR3 has 16 amino acids. The J segment lost 3 bases and the V segment lost 3 bases, leaving 6 bases of the junction unmatched. CDR1 is SNHLY, CDR2 FYNNEI, per germline. Sequencing was performed on naive CD8+ T cells sorted from blood. The V and J genes are TRBV2 and TRBJ2-3; 10 bases line up with TRBD2. The sequence was obtained from a man aged 25 to 45 in good health. CDR3 nucleotide sequence: TGTGCCAGCAGTGACCCCACTAGCGGGGAAACAGATACGCAGTATTTT. As protein: CASSDPTSGETDTQYF.